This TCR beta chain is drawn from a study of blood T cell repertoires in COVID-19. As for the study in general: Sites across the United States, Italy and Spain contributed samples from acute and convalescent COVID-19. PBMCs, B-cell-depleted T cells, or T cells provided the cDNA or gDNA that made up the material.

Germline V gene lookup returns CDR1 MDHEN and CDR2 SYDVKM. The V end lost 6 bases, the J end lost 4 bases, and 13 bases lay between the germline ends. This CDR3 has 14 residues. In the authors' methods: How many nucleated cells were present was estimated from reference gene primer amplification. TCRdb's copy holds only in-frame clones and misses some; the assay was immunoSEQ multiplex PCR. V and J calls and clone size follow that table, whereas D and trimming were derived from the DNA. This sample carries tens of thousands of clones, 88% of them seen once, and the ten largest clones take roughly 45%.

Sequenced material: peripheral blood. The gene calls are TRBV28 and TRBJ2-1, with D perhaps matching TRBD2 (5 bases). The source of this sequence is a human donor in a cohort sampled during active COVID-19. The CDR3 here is CASSVGVRYNEQFF. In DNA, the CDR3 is TGTGCCAGCAGCGTGGGAGTACGGTACAATGAGCAGTTCTTC.